The 7 T cell receptor beta chains below come from one sample, sequenced in a study of shared clonotypes between healthy human individuals. The assay was immunoSEQ multiplex PCR, and TCRdb's table has in-frame clones only and misses some. The table lists about half a million clones, approximately 84% of them singletons. The sequencing input was PBMCs. These TCRs come from a woman aged 40 to 50 in good health. Some clones in this sample may be carry-over from other donors' samples.

A word on this clone: With a far larger clone one base away, a read error is the likely cause. V gene TRBV4-2 combines with J gene TRBJ1-1; 8 bases align to TRBD1. CDR1 LGHNA and CDR2 YNFKEQ come from the germline V gene. V shed 4 bases and J 6 bases; nucleotides not matched to a gene: 13. CDR3 length equals 16 residues. The CDR3 sequence: CASSPWTGIADAEAFF. CDR3 DNA sequence: TGTGCCAGCAGCCCGTGGACAGGGATTGCGGACGCTGAAGCTTTCTTT.

The V and J genes are TRBV6-1 and TRBJ1-1; D is uncertain. Trimming took off 4 bases at V and 3 bases at J, with 15 bases between the two ends. The germline V gene encodes CDR1 MNHNS and CDR2 SASEGT. The CDR3 covers 15 residues. CDR3 loop: CASSGGGGWDTEAFF. The CDR3 region has the DNA TGTGCCAGCAGTGGGGGAGGAGGTTGGGACACTGAAGCTTTCTTT.

In the case of this clone: Only one base separates this from a far larger clonotype, so it likely reflects a read error. J is TRBJ1-1 and V is TRBV19, with D possibly TRBD1 on 5 matching bases. The CDR3 covers 15 residues. CDR1 LNHDA and CDR2 SQIVND come from the germline V gene (reference sequence). CDR3: CASSSSWGDGGEALF. The CDR3 nucleotides are TGTGCCAGTAGTAGTTCCTGGGGGGATGGCGGTGAAGCTCTCTTT.

As concerns this clone: This likely traces to a read error, being one base from a far larger clone. This sample includes further DNA sequences coding for the same CDR3. The chain employs TRBV30 and TRBJ2-5; 7 bases line up with TRBD2. The CDR3 runs 16 residues. Trimming took 4 bases from V and 3 from J; bases not matched to a gene: 14. Germline V gene data show CDR1 as GTSNPN and CDR2 as SVGIG (reference sequence). The DNA for the CDR3 is TGTGCCTGGAAGACGGTTCACCTAGCGGCCAAAGAGACCCAGTACTTC. Its protein product is CAWKTVHLAAKETQYF.

Worth noting for this clone: It is likely a read error: a sequence one base away is far more abundant. No conserved phenylalanine or tryptophan is present at the end of the CDR3, so a read error is the likely explanation. At the DNA level, this CDR3 is encoded by other sequences in the same sample as well. The chain carries TRBV29-1 and TRBJ2-2, with 11 bases fitting TRBD1. The J segment lost 1 base and the V segment lost 6 bases, leaving 1 base of the junction unmatched. The CDR3 is made up of 14 amino acids. The germline V gene has CDR1 SQVTM and CDR2 ANQGSEA. CDR3: CSVGTGGNTGELFL. DNA of the CDR3: TGCAGCGTCGGGACAGGGGGGAACACCGGGGAGCTGTTTCTT.

The chain carries TRBV30 and TRBJ1-3; 12 bases agree with TRBD1. V gave up 3 bases and J gave up 7 bases; unmatched junction bases: 10. The germline CDR1 and CDR2 sequences are GTSNPN and SVGIG (reference sequence). CDR3 size: 16 residues. CDR3 DNA sequence: TGTGCCTGGAGGAAGCCGGGACAGGGGGCGTCGAACACCATATATTTT. It is translated as CAWRKPGQGASNTIYF.

This clone has only one observation. Other DNA sequences in the sample encode the same CDR3. This chain links TRBV2 with TRBJ2-7; D may be TRBD1 (6 bases). The CDR3 consists of 12 residues. Germline CDR1 is SNHLY and CDR2 is FYNNEI. V lost 6 bases to trimming and J lost 2 bases, with 8 bases between them. DNA for the CDR3: TGTGCCAGCAGGGGGGCCGCCTACGAGCAGTACTTC. Translated: CASRGAAYEQYF.